A single sample gave rise to the 23 T cell receptor beta chains below, sequenced in a study of T-cell memory formation after mild COVID-19. TCRdb processed the 5' RACE reads anew with MiXCR; each CDR3 protein has one entry. The sample lists roughly 370,000 distinct CDR3 sequences, approximately 15% occurring once. Material for sequencing was PBMCs or a T cell subset sorted from them (not recorded which). All receptors derive from a man between 18 and 35 years old who had mild COVID-19 (a few samples of this study predate the infection). Cell type and time point are not known.

This clonotype was seen a handful of times. The chain employs TRBV10-3 and TRBJ2-1, with 7 bases matching TRBD1. Germline CDR1 and CDR2: ENHRY and SYGVKD. Trimming at V came to 6 bases and at J to 4 bases, leaving 6 bases not matched to a gene. This CDR3 contains 14 residues. The CDR3 here is CAISPGTVYNEQFF. The CDR3 nucleotides are TGTGCCATCAGCCCCGGGACAGTTTACAATGAGCAGTTCTTC.

This clonotype was picked up a small number of times. This CDR3 is CSASPLRVDLSYNEQFF. CDR3 nucleotide sequence: TGCAGTGCTAGCCCTCTCAGGGTAGACCTCTCCTACAATGAGCAGTTCTTC. The V gene is TRBV20-1, the J gene TRBJ2-1; D might be TRBD1 (5 bases). Germline V gene data show CDR1 as DFQATT and CDR2 as SNEGSKA (reference sequence). CDR3 length equals 17 residues. The V end lost 3 bases, the J end lost 0 bases, and 18 bases lay between the germline ends.

The J gene is TRBJ1-5, the V gene TRBV2, with D possibly TRBD1 on 6 matching bases. Germline-derived CDR1 and CDR2 are SNHLY and FYNNEI. This CDR3 region has 14 residues. Trimming left V 10 bases short and J 1 base short, with 14 bases between. CDR3: CATRQDWSNQPQHF. The CDR3 nucleotides are TGTGCCACCCGACAGGACTGGAGCAATCAGCCCCAGCATTTT.

This clonotype was seen at least ten times. This rearrangement joins TRBV7-2 to TRBJ2-7; D uncertain. In germline, CDR1 is SGHTA, CDR2 FQGNSA. Trimming took off 4 bases at V and 3 bases at J, with 7 bases between the two ends. The CDR3 loop spans 12 amino acids. The CDR3 bases are TGTGCCAGCAGCTGGCGAGACTACGAGCAGTACTTC. Translated: CASSWRDYEQYF.

In this sample, this clonotype turned up a few times. CDR3 nucleotide sequence: TGCAGTGCTAGAGATTTCGCGAAAAACACTGAAGCTTTCTTT. It specifies CSARDFAKNTEAFF. The chain couples TRBV20-1 to TRBJ1-1, with D unclear. The CDR3 has 14 residues. CDR1 and CDR2 (germline): DFQATT, SNEGSKA (reference sequence). V was pared by 0 bases and J by 2 bases, with 10 bases between.

This clonotype was picked up a small number of times. The J gene is TRBJ2-3, the V gene TRBV14; D may be TRBD2 (5 bases). Germline CDR1 and CDR2: SGHDN and FVKESK. The CDR3 totals 17 residues. V lost 0 bases and J lost 3, with 16 bases in between. The CDR3 loop is CASSQDWAGGRTDTQYF. For the CDR3, the DNA is TGTGCCAGCAGCCAAGATTGGGCGGGCGGACGGACAGATACGCAGTATTTT.

This clonotype was seen only a few times. V and J are TRBV2 and TRBJ2-2; tentative D call: TRBD2 (6 bases). CDR3 length: 17 residues. The V end lost 5 bases, the J end lost 6 bases, and 22 bases lay between the germline ends. The germline CDR1 and CDR2 sequences are SNHLY and FYNNEI. CDR3 bases: TGTGCCAGCAGTCAACCCCGACCGGGGGTAAACGCCGGGGAGCTGTTTTTT. Protein sequence: CASSQPRPGVNAGELFF.

This clonotype was found a few times. V usage is TRBV5-1 and J usage is TRBJ2-1; perhaps TRBD2 as D (6 bases). Trimming took 0 bases from V and 0 from J, leaving 10 bases between them. This CDR3 spans 16 amino acids. From germline, CDR1 is SGHRS and CDR2 YFSETQ. In nucleotides, the CDR3 is TGCGCCAGCAGCTTGGCGGGAGAAAGCTCCTACAATGAGCAGTTCTTC. This codes for CASSLAGESSYNEQFF.

The table lists this clonotype with a few counts. The chain links TRBV5-5 to TRBJ1-2; D gene uncertain. V lost 0 bases, J lost 4 bases, and 10 bases lay in between. CDR1 and CDR2 (germline): SGHKS, YYEKEE (reference sequence). The CDR3 has 14 amino acids. The CDR3 protein is CASSLEGIGYGYTF. The DNA for the CDR3 is TGTGCCAGCAGCTTGGAGGGTATTGGCTATGGCTACACCTTC.

This chain uses TRBV6-7 with TRBJ2-2, with 7 bases lining up with TRBD1. TRBV6-7 is treated as an ORF (open reading frame) with a function not yet certain. The V segment lost 6 bases and the J segment 6 bases; nucleotides outside the gene matches: 13. This CDR3 has 16 residues. CDR3 region: CASSETGREGAGELFF. CDR3 nucleotides: TGTGCCAGCAGCGAGACAGGGCGAGAAGGTGCCGGGGAGCTGTTTTTT.

The V gene is TRBV27, the J gene TRBJ2-3; D might be TRBD1 (6 bases). The CDR3 has 15 residues. CDR1 is MNHEY, CDR2 SMNVEV, per germline (reference sequence). V lost 3 bases and J lost 2, with 12 bases in between. The CDR3 loop is CASSFKRGITDTQYF. The CDR3 bases are TGTGCCAGCAGTTTTAAAAGGGGGATCACAGATACGCAGTATTTT.

The gene calls are TRBV2 and TRBJ2-7; the D is unclear. Germline V CDR1 and CDR2: SNHLY, FYNNEI. This CDR3 spans 14 amino acids. Trimming pared 2 bases from V and 3 bases from J, leaving 11 bases between. The CDR3: CASSEHGRSYEQYV. CDR3 DNA sequence: TGTGCCAGCAGTGAACATGGCAGGAGCTACGAGCAGTACGTC.

This clonotype showed up many times. V gene TRBV5-6 combines with J gene TRBJ2-7, with D perhaps being TRBD1 or TRBD2 (6 bases each). The germline V gene encodes CDR1 SGHDT and CDR2 YYEEEE. Trimming removed 1 base from V and 3 bases from J, with 11 bases in between. CDR3 size: 14 residues. The CDR3 DNA reads TGTGCCAGCAGCTTGTGGGGGGCCATCTACGAGCAGTACTTC. Its translation: CASSLWGAIYEQYF.

This clonotype turned up a few times. This sequence joins TRBV7-6 and TRBJ2-5; 10 positions agree with TRBD1. The V and J ends lost 6 bases and 6 bases, in that order; junction bases with no gene match: 13. Germline V gene lookup returns CDR1 SGHVS and CDR2 FNYEAQ. CDR3 length: 16 residues. The CDR3 nucleotides are TGTGCCAGCAGAGACATAAAGGGACAGGGGATACAGACCCAGTACTTC. Its translation: CASRDIKGQGIQTQYF.

This chain joins TRBV11-3 and TRBJ2-1; TRBD1 might be the D (6 bases). CDR1 SGHNT and CDR2 YENEEA come from the germline V gene. The CDR3 length is 12 residues. Trimming pared 5 bases from V and 8 bases from J, leaving 10 bases between. The CDR3 DNA reads as TGTGCCAGCAGCCAACAGGGTCATGAGCAGTTCTTC. This sequence encodes CASSQQGHEQFF.

This sequence joins TRBV5-1 and TRBJ2-1; 9 bases agree with TRBD1. This CDR3 has 17 residues. Losses at the gene ends were 2 bases for V and 1 base for J; bases not matched to a gene: 7. CDR1 and CDR2 (germline): SGHRS, YFSETQ. Here the CDR3 DNA reads TGCGCCAGCAGCTTTCCCGGGACAGGGACGTCCTACAATGAGCAGTTCTTC. Translating gives CASSFPGTGTSYNEQFF.

In its sample, this clonotype was seen a few times. The gene calls are TRBV6-1 and TRBJ1-2; a possible D gene is TRBD1 (6 bases). CDR1 is MNHNS and CDR2 is SASEGT in the germline V gene. The CDR3 loop spans 13 amino acids. V was trimmed by 5 bases and J by 2 bases, leaving 9 bases between them. CDR3 nucleotides: TGTGCCAGCAGTTGGGGGGGCAACTATGGCTACACCTTC. Protein: CASSWGGNYGYTF.

This chain joins TRBV19 and TRBJ2-5; 8 bases align to TRBD2. V shed 2 bases and J 2 bases; nucleotides not matched to a gene: 7. Per the germline V gene, CDR1 is LNHDA and CDR2 is SQIVND (reference sequence). The CDR3 consists of 16 residues. The chain's CDR3 is CASSIPCGGLQETQYF. The CDR3 nucleotides read TGTGCCAGTAGTATACCTTGCGGGGGGTTACAAGAGACCCAGTACTTC.

This clonotype has a handful of counts. CDR3 in DNA: TGCGCCAGCAGCCCTCAGGTTCGCTTAAGCACAGATACGCAGTATTTT. This codes for CASSPQVRLSTDTQYF. The V and J genes are TRBV4-3 and TRBJ2-3; unclear D gene. Trimming stripped 4 bases from V and 0 bases from J, with 14 bases between. The CDR3 consists of 16 residues. From germline, CDR1 is LGHNA and CDR2 YSLEER.

There are a few counts of this clonotype. The rearrangement links TRBV3-1 to TRBJ2-2, with TRBD1 matching over 7 bases. In germline, CDR1 is LGHDT, CDR2 YNNKEL (reference sequence). There are 16 residues in the CDR3. The V gene end was trimmed by 4 bases and the J gene end by 4 bases; junction bases not matched to a gene: 9. Here the CDR3 reads CASSPSTGFGTGELFF. CDR3 DNA: TGTGCCAGCAGCCCCTCGACAGGGTTCGGCACCGGGGAGCTGTTTTTT.

V gene TRBV25-1 combines with J gene TRBJ2-7, with D perhaps matching TRBD1 (6 bases). From germline, CDR1 is MGHDK and CDR2 SYGVNS. The CDR3 contains 12 residues. Trimming shortened V by 4 bases and J by 7 bases, and 11 bases separated the two germline ends. The CDR3 DNA is TGTGCCAGCAGTGGCCGAACAGGGGAGCAGTACTTC. The encoded protein is CASSGRTGEQYF.

V is TRBV6-5 and J is TRBJ1-1; TRBD1 matches 7 bases. The CDR3 is made up of 13 amino acids. Germline CDR1 and CDR2: MNHEY and SVGAGI. After removal of 7 bases from V and 0 bases from J, the junction contained 2 bases not matched to a gene. As DNA, the CDR3 is TGTGCCAGCACGGGACAGTTGAACACTGAAGCTTTCTTT. It encodes CASTGQLNTEAFF.

This clonotype has only a few counts. J is TRBJ2-5 and V is TRBV7-2, with 8 bases lining up with TRBD2. This CDR3 has 15 amino acids. The V gene end was trimmed by 7 bases and the J gene end by 1 base; junction bases not matched to a gene: 8. CDR1 is SGHTA, CDR2 FQGNSA, per germline. CDR3 protein: CASKAGASLQETQYF. The CDR3 bases are TGTGCCAGCAAAGCGGGGGCCTCCCTCCAAGAGACCCAGTACTTC.